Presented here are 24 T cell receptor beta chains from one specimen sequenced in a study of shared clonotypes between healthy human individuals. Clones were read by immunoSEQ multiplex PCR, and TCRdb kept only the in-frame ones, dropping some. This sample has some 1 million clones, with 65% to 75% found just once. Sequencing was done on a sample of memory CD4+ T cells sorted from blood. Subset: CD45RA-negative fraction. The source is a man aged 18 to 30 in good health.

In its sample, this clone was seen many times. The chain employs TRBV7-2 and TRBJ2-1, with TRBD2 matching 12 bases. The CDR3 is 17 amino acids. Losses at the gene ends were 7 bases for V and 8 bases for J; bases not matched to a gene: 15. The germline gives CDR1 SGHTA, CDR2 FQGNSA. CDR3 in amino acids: CASTQRASGRAADEQFF. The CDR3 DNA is TGTGCCAGCACTCAGAGGGCTAGCGGGAGGGCCGCGGATGAGCAGTTCTTC.

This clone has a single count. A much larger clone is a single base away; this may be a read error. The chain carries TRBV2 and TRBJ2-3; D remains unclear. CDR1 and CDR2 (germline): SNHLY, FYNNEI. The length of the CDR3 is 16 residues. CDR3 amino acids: CTRKRSLGTSTDTQYF. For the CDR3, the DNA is TGTACCAGAAAGCGAAGTCTGGGAACTAGCACAGATACGCAGTATTTT.

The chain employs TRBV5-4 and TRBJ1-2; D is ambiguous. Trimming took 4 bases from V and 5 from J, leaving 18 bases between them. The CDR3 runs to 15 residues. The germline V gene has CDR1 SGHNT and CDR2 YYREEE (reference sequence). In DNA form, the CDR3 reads TGTGCCAGCAGCCCCCTATATGCAGGCGATTATGGCTACACCTTC. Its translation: CASSPLYAGDYGYTF.

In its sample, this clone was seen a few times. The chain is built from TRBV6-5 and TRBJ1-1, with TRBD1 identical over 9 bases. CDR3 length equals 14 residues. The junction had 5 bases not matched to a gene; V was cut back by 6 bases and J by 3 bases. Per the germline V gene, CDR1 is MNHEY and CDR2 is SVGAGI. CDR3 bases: TGTGCCAGCAGACAAAGGACAGGGGACACTGAAGCTTTCTTT. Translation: CASRQRTGDTEAFF.

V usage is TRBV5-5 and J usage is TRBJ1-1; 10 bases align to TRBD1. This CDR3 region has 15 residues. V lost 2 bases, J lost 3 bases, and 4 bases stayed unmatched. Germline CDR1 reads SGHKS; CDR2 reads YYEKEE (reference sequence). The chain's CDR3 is CASSLGQGVYTEAFF. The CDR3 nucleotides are TGTGCCAGCAGCTTAGGACAGGGGGTATACACTGAAGCTTTCTTT.

This CDR3 is CASSQVRLSNTEAFF. DNA for the CDR3: TGCGCCAGCAGCCAAGTGCGGCTCTCGAACACTGAAGCTTTCTTT. The genes are TRBV4-1 and TRBJ1-1; unclear D gene. With 1 base removed from V and 1 base from J, the gap between germline ends came to 10 bases. Germline values: CDR1 MGHRA, CDR2 YSYEKL. This CDR3 comprises 15 residues.

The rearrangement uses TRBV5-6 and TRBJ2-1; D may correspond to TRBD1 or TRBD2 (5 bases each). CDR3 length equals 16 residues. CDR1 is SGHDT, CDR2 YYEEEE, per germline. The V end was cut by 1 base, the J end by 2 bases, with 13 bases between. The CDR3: CASSLIGTETYNEQFF. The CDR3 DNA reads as TGTGCCAGCAGCTTGATAGGGACCGAAACCTACAATGAGCAGTTCTTC. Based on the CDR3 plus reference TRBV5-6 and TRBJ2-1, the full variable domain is DAGVTQSPTHLIKTRGQQVTLRCSPKSGHDTVSWYQQALGQGPQFIFQYYEEEERQRGNFPDRFSGHQFPNYSSELNVNALLLGDSALYLCASSLIGTETYNEQFFGPGTRLTVL.

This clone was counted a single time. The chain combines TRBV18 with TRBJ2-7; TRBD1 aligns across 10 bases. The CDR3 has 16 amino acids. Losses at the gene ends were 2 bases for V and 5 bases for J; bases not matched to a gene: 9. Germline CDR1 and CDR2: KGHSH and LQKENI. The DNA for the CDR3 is TGTGCCAGCTCACCAATTTTGCGGACAGGGGGTGACGAGCAGTACTTC. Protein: CASSPILRTGGDEQYF.

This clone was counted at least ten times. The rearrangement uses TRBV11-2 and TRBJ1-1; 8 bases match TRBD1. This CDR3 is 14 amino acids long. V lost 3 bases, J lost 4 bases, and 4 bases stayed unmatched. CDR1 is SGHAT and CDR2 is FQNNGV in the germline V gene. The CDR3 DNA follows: TGTGCCAGCAGCTTTGGGGACAGGCCCACTGAAGCTTTCTTT. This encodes CASSFGDRPTEAFF. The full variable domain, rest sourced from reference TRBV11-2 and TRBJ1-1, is EAGVAQSPRYKIIEKRQSVAFWCNPISGHATLYWYQQILGQGPKLLIQFQNNGVVDDSQLPKDRFSAERLKGVDSTLKIQPAKLEDSAVYLCASSFGDRPTEAFFGQGTRLTVV.

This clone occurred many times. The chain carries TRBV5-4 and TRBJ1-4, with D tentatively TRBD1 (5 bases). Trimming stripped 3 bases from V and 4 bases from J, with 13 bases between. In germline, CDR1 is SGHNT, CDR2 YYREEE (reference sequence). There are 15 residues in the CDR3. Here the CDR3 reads CASSWGTGYNEKLFF. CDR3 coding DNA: TGTGCCAGCAGCTGGGGGACGGGCTATAATGAAAAACTGTTTTTT.

The CDR3 coding sequence is TGTGCCATCAGTGTCGATCGGGAAGCTAGTTCACCCCTCCACTTT. Its protein product is CAISVDREASSPLHF. This chain joins TRBV10-3 and TRBJ1-6, with D uncertain. CDR1 is ENHRY and CDR2 is SYGVKD in the germline V gene. V lost 4 bases and J lost 9, with 16 bases in between. This CDR3 is built from 15 residues.

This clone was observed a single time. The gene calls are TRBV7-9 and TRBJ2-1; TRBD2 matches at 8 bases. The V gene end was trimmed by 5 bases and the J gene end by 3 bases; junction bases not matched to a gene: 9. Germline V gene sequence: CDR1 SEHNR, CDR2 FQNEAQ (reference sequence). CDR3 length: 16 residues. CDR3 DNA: TGTGCCAGCAGCCTAAGCGGGAGTCAGTACTACAATGAGCAGTTCTTC. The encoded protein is CASSLSGSQYYNEQFF. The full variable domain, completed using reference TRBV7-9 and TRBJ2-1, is DTGVSQNPRHKITKRGQNVTFRCDPISEHNRLYWYRQTLGQGPEFLTYFQNEAQLEKSRLLSDRFSAERPKGSFSTLEIQRTEQGDSAMYLCASSLSGSQYYNEQFFGPGTRLTVL.

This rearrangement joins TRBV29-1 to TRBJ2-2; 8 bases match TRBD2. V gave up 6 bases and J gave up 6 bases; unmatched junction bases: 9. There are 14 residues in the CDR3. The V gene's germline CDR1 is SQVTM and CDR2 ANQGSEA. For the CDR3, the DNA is TGCAGCGTCGTCATCGGGGGGGGACCCGGGGAGCTGTTTTTT. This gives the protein CSVVIGGGPGELFF.

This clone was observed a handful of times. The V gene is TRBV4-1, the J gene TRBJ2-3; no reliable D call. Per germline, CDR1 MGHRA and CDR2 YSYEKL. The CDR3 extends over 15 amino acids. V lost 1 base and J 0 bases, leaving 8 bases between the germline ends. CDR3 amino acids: CASSQGKPSTDTQYF. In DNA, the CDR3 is TGCGCCAGCAGCCAAGGGAAGCCTAGCACAGATACGCAGTATTTT.

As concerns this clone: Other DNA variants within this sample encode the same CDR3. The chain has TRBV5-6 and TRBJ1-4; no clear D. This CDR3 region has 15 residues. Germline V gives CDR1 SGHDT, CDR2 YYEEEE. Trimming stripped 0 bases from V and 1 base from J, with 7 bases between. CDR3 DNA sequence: TGTGCCAGCAGCTTGGACAGAGGAACTAATGAAAAACTGTTTTTT. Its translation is CASSLDRGTNEKLFF.

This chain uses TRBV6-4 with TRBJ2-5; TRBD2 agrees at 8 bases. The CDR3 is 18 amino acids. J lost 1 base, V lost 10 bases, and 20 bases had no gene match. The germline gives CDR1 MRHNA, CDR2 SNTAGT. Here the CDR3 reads CATRTEDSGEVRQETQYF. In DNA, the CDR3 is TGTGCCACCCGGACAGAAGATAGCGGGGAAGTACGCCAAGAGACCCAGTACTTC.

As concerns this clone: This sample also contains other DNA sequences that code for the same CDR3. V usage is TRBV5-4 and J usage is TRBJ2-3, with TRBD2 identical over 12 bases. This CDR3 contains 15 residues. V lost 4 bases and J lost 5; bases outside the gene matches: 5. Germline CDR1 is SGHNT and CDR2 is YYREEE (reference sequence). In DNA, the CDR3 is TGTGCCAGCAGCCCTAGCGGGAGGGCAGGAGATACGCAGTATTTT. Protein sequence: CASSPSGRAGDTQYF.

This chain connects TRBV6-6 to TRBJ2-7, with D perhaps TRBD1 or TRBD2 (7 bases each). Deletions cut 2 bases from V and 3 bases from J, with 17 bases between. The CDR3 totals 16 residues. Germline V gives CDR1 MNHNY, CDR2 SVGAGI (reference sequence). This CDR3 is CASSYREGSGGYEQYF. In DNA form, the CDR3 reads TGTGCCAGCAGTTACAGGGAGGGGTCAGGGGGCTACGAGCAGTACTTC.

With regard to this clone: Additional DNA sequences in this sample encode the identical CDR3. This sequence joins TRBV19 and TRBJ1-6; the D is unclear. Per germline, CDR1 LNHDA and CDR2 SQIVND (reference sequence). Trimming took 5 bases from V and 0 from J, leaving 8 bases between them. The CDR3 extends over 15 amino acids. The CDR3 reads CASSSGFSYNSPLHF. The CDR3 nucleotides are TGTGCCAGTAGTTCTGGGTTCTCCTATAATTCACCCCTCCACTTT. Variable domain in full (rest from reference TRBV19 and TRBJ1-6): DGGITQSPKYLFRKEGQNVTLSCEQNLNHDAMYWYRQDPGQGLRLIYYSQIVNDFQKGDIAEGYSVSREKKESFPLTVTSAQKNPTAFYLCASSSGFSYNSPLHFGNGTRLTVT.

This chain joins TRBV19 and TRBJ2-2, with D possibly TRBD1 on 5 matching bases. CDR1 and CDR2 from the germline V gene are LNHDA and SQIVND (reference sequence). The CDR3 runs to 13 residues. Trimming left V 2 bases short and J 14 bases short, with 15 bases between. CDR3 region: CASSISAGQGLFF. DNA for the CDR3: TGTGCCAGTAGTATATCGGCAGGGCAAGGCCTGTTTTTT.

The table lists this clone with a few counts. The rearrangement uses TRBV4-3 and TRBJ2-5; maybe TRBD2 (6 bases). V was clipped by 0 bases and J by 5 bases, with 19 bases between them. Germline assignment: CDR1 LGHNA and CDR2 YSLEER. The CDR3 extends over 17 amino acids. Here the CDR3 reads CASSQEYGGGMRETQYF. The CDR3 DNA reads TGCGCCAGCAGCCAAGAATATGGTGGAGGGATGAGGGAGACCCAGTACTTC.

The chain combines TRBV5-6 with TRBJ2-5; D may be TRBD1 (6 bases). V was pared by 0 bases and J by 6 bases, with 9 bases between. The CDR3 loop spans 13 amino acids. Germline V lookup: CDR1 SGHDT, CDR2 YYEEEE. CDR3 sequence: CASSLDRAKTQYF. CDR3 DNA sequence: TGTGCCAGCAGCTTGGACAGGGCCAAGACCCAGTACTTC. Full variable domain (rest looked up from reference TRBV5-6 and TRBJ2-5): DAGVTQSPTHLIKTRGQQVTLRCSPKSGHDTVSWYQQALGQGPQFIFQYYEEEERQRGNFPDRFSGHQFPNYSSELNVNALLLGDSALYLCASSLDRAKTQYFGPGTRLLVL.

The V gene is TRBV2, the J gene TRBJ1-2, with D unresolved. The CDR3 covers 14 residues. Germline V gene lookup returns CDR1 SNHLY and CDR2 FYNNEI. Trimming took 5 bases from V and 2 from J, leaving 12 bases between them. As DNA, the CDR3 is TGTGCCAGCAGTCCGGAGGAAGGGAACTATGGCTACACCTTC. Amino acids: CASSPEEGNYGYTF.

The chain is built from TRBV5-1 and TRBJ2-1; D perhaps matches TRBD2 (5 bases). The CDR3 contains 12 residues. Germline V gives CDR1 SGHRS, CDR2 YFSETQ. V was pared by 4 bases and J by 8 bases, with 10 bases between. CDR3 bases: TGCGCCAGCAGCCCGGGGTTTGATGAGCAGTTCTTC. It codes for CASSPGFDEQFF.